This T cell receptor (beta chain) was retrieved from a study of blood T cell repertoires in COVID-19. Background on the study: COVID-19 samples from acute and convalescent phases originated in the United States, Italy and Spain.

Authors' analysis steps: Estimated nucleated cell counts came from reference gene primer amplification. Data came from immunoSEQ multiplex PCR; TCRdb stores just in-frame clones and leaves some out. V, J and clone size were drawn from that table, and D and trimming were deduced from the DNA. The sample records 76,000 or so clones, more than 65% being singletons. This receptor was identified in a middle-aged man with acute or convalescent COVID-19. The sequenced sample consisted of peripheral blood.

DNA for the CDR3: TGTGCCAGCAGCTATCAAGGGAGGCTCCCAGTCTACGAGCAGTACTTC. It is translated as CASSYQGRLPVYEQYF. The chain recombines TRBV3-1 (or the pseudogene TRBV3-2) with TRBJ2-7, with D perhaps matching TRBD2 (6 bases). The CDR3 runs to 16 residues. Trimming pared 5 bases from V and 3 bases from J, leaving 20 bases between. Per germline, CDR1 LGHDT and CDR2 YNNKEL (reference sequence).